A single sample is the source of the 15 T cell receptor beta chains below, sequenced in a study of T cell clonality in common variable immunodeficiency. The protocol was immunoSEQ multiplex PCR, while the TCRdb copy is restricted to in-frame clones and leaves out a portion. This sample has about 32,000 clones, each found more than once. Sequences were obtained from peripheral blood mononuclear cells. These receptors were collected from a person between 18 and 69 years old in good health.

This clone was recorded a few times. A much bigger clone sits one base away, suggesting this may be a read error. The CDR3 end lies 3 residues beyond the end of the read and is filled in from the germline J gene. The sample has other DNA sequences that encode this CDR3 too. This chain uses TRBV7-3 with TRBJ2-5; D gene ambiguous. CDR1 is SGHTA, CDR2 FQGTGA, per germline. The V gene lost 3 bases and the J gene lost 1 base, with 6 bases spanning the gap. The CDR3 has 13 residues. CDR3 residues: CASSFTGQETQYF. CDR3 bases read: TGTGCCAGCAGCTTTACGGGCCAAGAGACC.

This clone was counted a few times. Read coverage stops 3 residues before the CDR3 terminus; the germline J gene supplies the remainder. This chain uses TRBV19 with TRBJ2-3, with 8 positions matching TRBD2. Germline V gene lookup returns CDR1 LNHDA and CDR2 SQIVND (reference sequence). The CDR3 runs to 12 residues. CDR3 DNA, as far as it was read: TGTGCCAGTAGTTTCCCGGGGGGGACG. Translated: CASSFPGGT. The whole CDR3 sequence reads CASSFPGGTQYF.

This clone occurred many times. The CDR3 end is not reached by the read, which stops 3 residues before it; the germline J gene fills it in. This rearrangement joins TRBV19 to TRBJ2-4; 7 bases fit TRBD1. J lost 0 bases, V lost 6 bases, and 14 bases had no gene match. The CDR3 has 18 residues. Germline-derived CDR1 and CDR2 are LNHDA and SQIVND (reference sequence). Partial CDR3 DNA: TGTGCCAGTAGCCGGTCCCCAAGGGGGCAGGGAGCCAAAAACATT. Translation gives CASSRSPRGQGAKNI. The entire CDR3 sequence reads CASSRSPRGQGAKNIQYF.

The sample holds many counts of this clone. The read terminates 3 residues ahead of where the CDR3 ends, so the germline J gene completes it. V and J are TRBV5-4 and TRBJ2-2; 9 bases fit TRBD2. V trimming: 3 bases; J trimming: 5 bases; junction bases outside the gene matches: 8. The CDR3 is 16 residues long. Per germline, CDR1 SGHNT and CDR2 YYREEE (reference sequence). The covered CDR3 bases are TGTGCCAGCAGCTGGAGGCTAGCGGGAATGACCGGGGAG. This translates into CASSWRLAGMTGE. The entire CDR3 sequence reads CASSWRLAGMTGELFF.

This clone was seen many times. The CDR3 is cut off 3 residues early in the read; its end comes from the germline J gene. This chain connects TRBV29-1 to TRBJ2-6; D is undetermined. This CDR3 spans 13 amino acids. V was pared by 4 bases and J by 3 bases, with 7 bases between. CDR1 is SQVTM, CDR2 ANQGSEA, per germline. CDR3 region: CSVGQDGANVLTF. CDR3 DNA, as far as it was read: TGCAGCGTTGGTCAGGATGGGGCCAACGTC.

In its sample, this clone was seen many times. Sequencing ends 3 residues short of the CDR3 end; the germline J gene provides the rest. The rearrangement uses TRBV10-1 and TRBJ2-1; weak D call: TRBD2 (6 bases). CDR3 length equals 13 residues. CDR1 WNHNN and CDR2 SYGVQD come from the germline V gene (reference sequence). V shed 5 bases and J shed 7 bases, with 12 bases lying between them. The sequenced CDR3 bases are TGCGCCAGCAGTTCCAACGGAGGGAATGAG. Translation gives CASSSNGGNE. The CDR3 in its entirety is CASSSNGGNEQFF.

Many counts were recorded for this clone. The read ends 3 residues before the CDR3 terminus; that terminus is restored from the germline J gene. The V and J genes are TRBV5-4 and TRBJ2-7; TRBD1 matches at 9 bases. V lost 3 bases to trimming and J lost 5 bases; unmatched junction nucleotides: 9. Germline lookup yields CDR1 SGHNT and CDR2 YYREEE (reference sequence). The CDR3 has 15 amino acids. CDR3 DNA, as far as it was read: TGTGCCAGCAGCTCAAACAGGGGGCTTGGGGACGAG. It is translated as CASSSNRGLGDE. The whole CDR3 is CASSSNRGLGDEQYF.

This clone was counted at least ten times. Read sequence stops 3 residues before the CDR3 end, and the germline J gene provides the missing end. V usage is TRBV2 and J usage is TRBJ1-5, with 9 bases fitting TRBD1. The CDR3 sequence is 13 residues long. Germline lookup yields CDR1 SNHLY and CDR2 FYNNEI. The V gene end was trimmed by 6 bases and the J gene end by 7 bases; junction bases not matched to a gene: 4. CDR3 bases read: TGTGCCAGCAGGGGACAGGGAGGCCAGCCC. It yields the protein CASRGQGGQP. The CDR3, in full, reads CASRGQGGQPQHF.

This clone was recorded many times. The sequence runs out 3 residues before the end of the CDR3; the remainder is reconstructed from the germline J gene. This chain links TRBV30 with TRBJ2-2; 7 nucleotides agree with TRBD1. The CDR3 runs 13 residues. Germline assignment: CDR1 GTSNPN and CDR2 SVGIG (reference sequence). The CDR3 bases that were read are TGTGCCTGGAGTACAGGGGTCGGAGAAAAG. As protein: CAWSTGVGEK. The entire CDR3 protein reads CAWSTGVGEKLFF.

In its sample, this clone was seen many times. The read terminates 3 residues before the CDR3 end, so the remaining end is supplied by the germline J gene. This chain links TRBV19 with TRBJ2-1; 10 nucleotides align to TRBD2. This CDR3 has 15 amino acids. Germline V gene data show CDR1 as LNHDA and CDR2 as SQIVND (reference sequence). J lost 6 bases, V lost 7 bases, and 9 bases had no gene match. The part of the CDR3 DNA that was read is TGTGCCAGTAACACTCTAGCGGGAGTTTCCAATGAG. Translated, it gives CASNTLAGVSNE. The complete CDR3 protein is CASNTLAGVSNEQFF.

This clone appeared a few times. Read data end 3 residues before the CDR3 end; the end is taken from the germline J gene. The rearrangement links TRBV19 to TRBJ2-2, with D perhaps assigned TRBD1 or TRBD2 (6 bases each). CDR3 size: 18 residues. The germline CDR1 and CDR2 sequences are LNHDA and SQIVND (reference sequence). The CDR3 here is CASSTTYSEQGGREKLFF. CDR3 DNA (partial): TGTGCCAGTAGCACAACCTACTCCGAACAGGGAGGACGAGAAAAG.

To note about this clone: The missing CDR3 end, 3 residues past where the read stops, is filled in from the germline J gene. The chain links TRBV7-3 to TRBJ1-2, with a possible D match to TRBD1 (6 bases). This CDR3 is 14 amino acids long. CDR1 is SGHTA and CDR2 is FQGTGA in the germline V gene. The sequenced CDR3 bases are TGTGCCAGCAGCCCGACAGGTGAGGTCAATGAC. Residues: CASSPTGEVND. The CDR3, in full, reads CASSPTGEVNDYTF.

The table lists this clone with many counts. The read gets to within 3 residues of the CDR3 end, and the germline J gene fills in the rest. Other DNA sequences in this specimen translate into the identical CDR3. V and J are TRBV20-1 and TRBJ1-3, with a weak D call TRBD1 (5 bases). Trimming stripped 2 bases from V and 4 bases from J, with 24 bases between. The germline CDR1 and CDR2 sequences are DFQATT and SNEGSKA (reference sequence). This CDR3 has 18 amino acids. The sequenced CDR3 bases are TGCAGTGCTAGACCGTCGCGGTGGACACGGAGTGACGGAAACACC. It yields the protein CSARPSRWTRSDGNT. The full CDR3 protein is CSARPSRWTRSDGNTIYF.

This clone was found many times. At one end, the junction sequence differs from germline, possibly due to a read error. Coverage ceases 3 residues before the CDR3 finishes, and the germline J gene fills in the end. The chain carries TRBV20-1 and TRBJ2-2; TRBD1 matches at 10 bases. The germline gives CDR1 DFQATT, CDR2 SNEGSKA (reference sequence). CDR3 size: 14 residues. CDR3 sequence reads: CSARDRGLTGELFF. The part of the CDR3 DNA that was read is TGCAGTGCAAGAGACAGGGGGCTTACCGGGGAG.

This clone was seen a handful of times. The sequenced fragment ends 3 residues before the CDR3 boundary, so the rest is inferred from the germline J gene. The V and J genes are TRBV5-3 and TRBJ1-1, with D perhaps matching TRBD1 (5 bases). TRBV5-3 counts as an open reading frame of uncertain function. This CDR3 has 13 amino acids. Trimming left V 10 bases short and J 5 bases short, with 18 bases between. CDR3 bases read: TGTGCCCTCAAGGGGAGGCCCCGAACTGAA. Translated: CALKGRPRTE. In full, the CDR3 is CALKGRPRTEAFF.